These 7 T cell receptor beta chains were all obtained from the same sample, sequenced in a study of cytomegalovirus exposure and HLA in healthy donors. The PCR had 60 Vbeta and 13 Jbeta primers. The protocol was immunoSEQ multiplex PCR, while the TCRdb copy is restricted to in-frame clones and leaves out a portion. The data show 90,000 to 150,000 clones, approximately 76% seen once. Specimen: PBMCs. The receptors derive from a man aged 45-65 years in good health and CMV-seropositive.

The chain's CDR3 is CASAPPSNTGGEQYF. In DNA, the CDR3 is TGTGCTAGTGCCCCCCCCTCGAACACGGGAGGCGAGCAGTACTTC. The V gene is TRBV12-5, the J gene TRBJ2-7; 7 bases are shared with TRBD2. V lost 7 bases, J lost 6 bases, and 15 bases stayed unmatched. This CDR3 region has 15 residues. Looked up from germline, CDR1 is LGHNT and CDR2 is FRNRAP. Combining the CDR3 with reference TRBV12-5 and TRBJ2-7 gives the whole variable domain DARVTQTPRHKVTEMGQEVTMRCQPILGHNTVFWYRQTMMQGLELLAYFRNRAPLDDSGMPKDRFSAEMPDATLATLKIQPSEPRDSAVYFCASAPPSNTGGEQYFGPGTRLTVT.

This chain joins TRBV29-1 and TRBJ2-7; tentative D call: TRBD1 (6 bases). The V and J ends lost 4 bases and 0 bases respectively, with 10 bases between them. Germline V gene sequence: CDR1 SQVTM, CDR2 ANQGSEA. The CDR3 length is 13 residues. The CDR3 here is CSVGWGLSYEQYF. CDR3 in DNA: TGCAGCGTTGGGTGGGGGCTCTCCTACGAGCAGTACTTC.

V usage is TRBV18 and J usage is TRBJ1-1; 10 nucleotides align to TRBD1. Trimming removed 6 bases from V and 3 bases from J; junction bases left unmatched: 7. The CDR3 loop spans 15 amino acids. Germline CDR1 reads KGHSH; CDR2 reads LQKENI. The CDR3 DNA reads TGTGCCAGCTCGAGGACAGGGGGAGAATACACTGAAGCTTTCTTT. Amino acids: CASSRTGGEYTEAFF.

The rearrangement joins TRBV5-1 to TRBJ1-2; 8 bases match TRBD1. The CDR3 is 16 residues long. V lost 4 bases to trimming and J lost 4 bases; unmatched junction nucleotides: 12. CDR1 is SGHRS, CDR2 YFSETQ, per germline. CDR3 in DNA: TGCGCCAGCAGCGGAAAACAGGGGGTTGGCACCTATGGCTACACCTTC. The encoded protein is CASSGKQGVGTYGYTF.

V and J are TRBV29-1 and TRBJ2-1; 9 bases line up with TRBD2. CDR1 is SQVTM and CDR2 is ANQGSEA in the germline V gene. V dropped 1 base and J dropped 3; count of bases not matched to a gene: 10. The CDR3 is 17 amino acids. CDR3 DNA sequence: TGCAGCGTTGAAGCGGATGATAGACTAGCGGTCTACAATGAGCAGTTCTTC. Translation gives CSVEADDRLAVYNEQFF.

This clone was observed a few times. V usage is TRBV6-6 and J usage is TRBJ2-7; D may be TRBD2 (7 bases). Germline V CDR1 and CDR2: MNHNY, SVGAGI (reference sequence). This CDR3 is built from 14 residues. V lost 4 bases and J 7 bases, leaving 17 bases between the germline ends. The DNA of the CDR3 is TGTGCCAGCAGTTTCTCCCGGGGGGCGGGGGAGCAGTACTTC. It encodes CASSFSRGAGEQYF.

The rearrangement links TRBV10-1 to TRBJ2-3; 7 bases map to TRBD1. The V gene's germline CDR1 is WNHNN and CDR2 SYGVQD (reference sequence). The V and J ends lost 5 bases and 0 bases, in that order; junction bases with no gene match: 5. The CDR3 extends over 15 amino acids. The CDR3 DNA reads as TGCGCCAGCAGTCAACAGGGGTCTAGCACAGATACGCAGTATTTT. It codes for CASSQQGSSTDTQYF.